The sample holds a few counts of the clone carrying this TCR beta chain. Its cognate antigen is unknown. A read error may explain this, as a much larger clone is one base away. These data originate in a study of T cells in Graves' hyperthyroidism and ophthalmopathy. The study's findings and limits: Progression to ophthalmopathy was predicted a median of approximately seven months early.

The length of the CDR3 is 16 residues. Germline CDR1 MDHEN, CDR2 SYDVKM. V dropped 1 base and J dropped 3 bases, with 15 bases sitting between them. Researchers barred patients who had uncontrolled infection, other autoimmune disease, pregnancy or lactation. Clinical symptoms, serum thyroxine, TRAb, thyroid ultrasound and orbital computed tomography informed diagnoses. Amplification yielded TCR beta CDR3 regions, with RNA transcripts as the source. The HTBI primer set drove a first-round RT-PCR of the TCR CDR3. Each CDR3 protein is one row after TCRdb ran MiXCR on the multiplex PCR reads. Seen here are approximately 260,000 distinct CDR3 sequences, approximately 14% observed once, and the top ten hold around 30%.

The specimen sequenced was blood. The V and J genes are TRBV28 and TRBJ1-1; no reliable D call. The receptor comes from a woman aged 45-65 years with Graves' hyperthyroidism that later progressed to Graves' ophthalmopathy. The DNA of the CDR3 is TGTGCCAGCAGTTTATACCCTAGGCGGTGGGACACTGAAGCTTTCTTT. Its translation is CASSLYPRRWDTEAFF.